The subject of this entry is one T cell receptor (beta chain). The antigen is unknown. Using its own MiXCR run on the 5' RACE reads, TCRdb lists one record per CDR3 protein. The repertoire includes under 600,000 distinct CDR3 sequences, roughly 14% of them detected once, and roughly 13% sits in the top ten. This sample was included in a study of T cells after yellow fever vaccination. As for the study in general: With SMART-Seq v4 Ultra Low Input, the fractions containing low cell numbers were prepared.

Study-wide findings and caveats: One caveat is that FACS-sorted repertoires could contain abundant clonotypes contaminating from the bulk population.

The V and J ends lost 5 bases and 3 bases, in that order; junction bases with no gene match: 5. The CDR3 sequence is 15 residues long. Germline assignment: CDR1 SGHTA and CDR2 FQGNSA. Sequencing was performed on PBMCs, taken on the day of the yellow fever booster vaccination. The chain recombines TRBV7-2 with TRBJ2-5; TRBD2 matches 11 bases. The receptor was derived from a man aged 25-40 years who received the YFV17D yellow fever vaccine. CDR3 DNA sequence: TGTGCCAGCAGCACATCGGGACTAGCGGAAGAGACCCAGTACTTC. Encoded protein: CASSTSGLAEETQYF.